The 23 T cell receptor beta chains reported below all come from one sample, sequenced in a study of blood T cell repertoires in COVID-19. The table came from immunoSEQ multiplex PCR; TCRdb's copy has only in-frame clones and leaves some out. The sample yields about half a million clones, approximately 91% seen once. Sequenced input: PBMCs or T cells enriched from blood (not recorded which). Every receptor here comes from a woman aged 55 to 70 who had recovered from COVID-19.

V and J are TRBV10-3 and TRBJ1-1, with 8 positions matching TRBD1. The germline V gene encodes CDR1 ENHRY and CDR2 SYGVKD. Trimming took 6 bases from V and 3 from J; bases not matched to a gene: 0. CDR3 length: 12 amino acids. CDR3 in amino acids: CAIRDRDTEAFF. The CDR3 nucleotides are TGTGCCATCAGGGACAGGGACACTGAAGCTTTCTTT.

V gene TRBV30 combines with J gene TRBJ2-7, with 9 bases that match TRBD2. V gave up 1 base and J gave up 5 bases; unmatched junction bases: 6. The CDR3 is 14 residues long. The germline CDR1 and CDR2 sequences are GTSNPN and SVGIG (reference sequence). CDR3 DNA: TGTGCCTGGAGTGAAGGGCGGGGGGGTAACGAGCAGTACGTC. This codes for CAWSEGRGGNEQYV.

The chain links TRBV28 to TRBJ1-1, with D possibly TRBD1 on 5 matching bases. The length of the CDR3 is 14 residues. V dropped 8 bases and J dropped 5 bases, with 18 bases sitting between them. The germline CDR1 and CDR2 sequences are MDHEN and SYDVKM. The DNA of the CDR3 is TGTGCCAGCGGCTCCCAATTGGGGGGGACTGAAGCTTTCTTT. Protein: CASGSQLGGTEAFF.

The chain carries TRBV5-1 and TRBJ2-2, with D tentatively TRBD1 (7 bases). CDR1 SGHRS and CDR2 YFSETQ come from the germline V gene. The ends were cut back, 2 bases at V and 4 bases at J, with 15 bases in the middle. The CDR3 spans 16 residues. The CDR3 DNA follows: TGCGCCAGCAGCTTAACTCAGGGGGGAATCACCGGGGAGCTGTTTTTT. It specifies CASSLTQGGITGELFF.

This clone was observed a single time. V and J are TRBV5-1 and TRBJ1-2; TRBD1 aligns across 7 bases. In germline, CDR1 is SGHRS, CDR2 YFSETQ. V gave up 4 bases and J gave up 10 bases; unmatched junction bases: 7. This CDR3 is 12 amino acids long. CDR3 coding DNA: TGCGCCAGCAGCCCAGAGGGACAGTTCTACACCTTC. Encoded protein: CASSPEGQFYTF. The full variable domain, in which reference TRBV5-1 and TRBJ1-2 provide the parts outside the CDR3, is KAGVTQTPRYLIKTRGQQVTLSCSPISGHRSVSWYQQTPGQGLQFLFEYFSETQRNKGNFPGRFSGRQFSNSRSEMNVSTLELGDSALYLCASSPEGQFYTFGSGTRLTVV.

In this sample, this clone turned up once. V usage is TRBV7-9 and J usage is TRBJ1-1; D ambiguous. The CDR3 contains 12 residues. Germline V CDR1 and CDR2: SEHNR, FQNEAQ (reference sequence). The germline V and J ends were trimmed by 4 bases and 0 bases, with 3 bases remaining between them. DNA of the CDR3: TGTGCCAGCAGCTCCGTGAACACTGAAGCTTTCTTT. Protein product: CASSSVNTEAFF.

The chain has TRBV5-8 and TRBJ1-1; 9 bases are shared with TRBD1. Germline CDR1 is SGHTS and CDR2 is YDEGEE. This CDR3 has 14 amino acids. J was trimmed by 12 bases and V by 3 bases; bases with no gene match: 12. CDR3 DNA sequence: TGTGCCAGCAGCTCGGTCCCCGGACAGGGGACAACTTTCTTT. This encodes CASSSVPGQGTTFF.

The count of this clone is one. CDR3 in DNA: TGTGCCAGCAGCCGGGACAGGGTCCGTACCGGGGAGCTGTTTTTT. Translating it yields CASSRDRVRTGELFF. The rearrangement joins TRBV6-5 to TRBJ2-2, with 9 positions matching TRBD1. The CDR3 length is 15 residues. The V segment lost 6 bases and the J segment 5 bases; nucleotides outside the gene matches: 7. Germline assignment: CDR1 MNHEY and CDR2 SVGAGI.

The CDR3 loop reads CASSVRVEFSDTQYF. The CDR3 bases are TGTGCCAGCAGTGTGAGGGTTGAATTTTCGGATACGCAGTATTTT. This chain links TRBV2 with TRBJ2-3, with D perhaps TRBD2 (5 bases). Trimming stripped 4 bases from V and 6 bases from J, with 17 bases between. The CDR3 runs 15 residues. Germline loops: CDR1 SNHLY, CDR2 FYNNEI.

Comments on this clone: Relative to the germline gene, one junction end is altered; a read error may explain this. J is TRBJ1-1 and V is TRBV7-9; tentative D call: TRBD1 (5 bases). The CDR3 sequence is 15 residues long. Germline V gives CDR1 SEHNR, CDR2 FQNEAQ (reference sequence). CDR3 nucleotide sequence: TGTGCCAGCACCTTAGGGGAGTTAATGAACACTGAAGCTTTCTTT. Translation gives CASTLGELMNTEAFF. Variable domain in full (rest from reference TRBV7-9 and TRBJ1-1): DTGVSQNPRHKITKRGQNVTFRCDPISEHNRLYWYRQTLGQGPEFLTYFQNEAQLEKSRLLSDRFSAERPKGSFSTLEIQRTEQGDSAMYLCASTLGELMNTEAFFGQGTRLTVV.

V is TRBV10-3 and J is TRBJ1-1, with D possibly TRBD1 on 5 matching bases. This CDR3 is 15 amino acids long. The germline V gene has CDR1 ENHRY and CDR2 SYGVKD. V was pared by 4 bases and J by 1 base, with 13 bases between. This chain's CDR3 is CAISVGGTANTEAFF. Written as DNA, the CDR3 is TGTGCCATCAGTGTCGGCGGGACGGCGAACACTGAAGCTTTCTTT.

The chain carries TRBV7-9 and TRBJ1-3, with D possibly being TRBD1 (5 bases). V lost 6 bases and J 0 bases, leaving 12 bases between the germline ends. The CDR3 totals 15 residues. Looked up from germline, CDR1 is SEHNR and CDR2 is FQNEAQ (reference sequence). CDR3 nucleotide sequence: TGTGCCAGCAGTTTCTCGGGGGGCTCTGGAAACACCATATATTTT. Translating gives CASSFSGGSGNTIYF. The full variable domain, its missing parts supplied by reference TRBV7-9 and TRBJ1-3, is DTGVSQNPRHKITKRGQNVTFRCDPISEHNRLYWYRQTLGQGPEFLTYFQNEAQLEKSRLLSDRFSAERPKGSFSTLEIQRTEQGDSAMYLCASSFSGGSGNTIYFGEGSWLTVV.

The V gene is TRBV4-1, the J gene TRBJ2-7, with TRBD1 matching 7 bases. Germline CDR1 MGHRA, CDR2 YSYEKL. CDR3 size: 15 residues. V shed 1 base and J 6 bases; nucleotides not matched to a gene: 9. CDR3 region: CASSQASNDRVEQYF. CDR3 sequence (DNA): TGCGCCAGCAGCCAAGCCAGCAACGACAGGGTCGAGCAGTACTTC.

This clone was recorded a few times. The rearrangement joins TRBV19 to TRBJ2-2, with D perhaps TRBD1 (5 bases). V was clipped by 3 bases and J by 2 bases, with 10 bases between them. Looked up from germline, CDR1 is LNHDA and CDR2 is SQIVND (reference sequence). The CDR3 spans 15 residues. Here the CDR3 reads CASSIVTVNTGELFF. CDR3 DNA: TGTGCCAGTAGTATCGTGACAGTCAACACCGGGGAGCTGTTTTTT.

Here the CDR3 reads CASSSQGAMTGELFF. As DNA, the CDR3 is TGTGCCAGCAGCTCACAGGGGGCAATGACCGGGGAGCTGTTTTTT. This chain links TRBV7-6 with TRBJ2-2, with TRBD1 matching over 9 bases. Germline V gene lookup returns CDR1 SGHVS and CDR2 FNYEAQ. The CDR3 is made up of 15 amino acids. The ends lost 4 bases at V and 5 bases at J; junction bases unmatched: 5.

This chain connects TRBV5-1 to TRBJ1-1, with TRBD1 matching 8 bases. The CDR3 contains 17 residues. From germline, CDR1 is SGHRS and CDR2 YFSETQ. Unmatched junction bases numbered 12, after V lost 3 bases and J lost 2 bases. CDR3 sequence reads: CASSSRDRSSHNTEAFF. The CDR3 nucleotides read TGCGCCAGCAGCTCCCGGGACAGGTCCTCACATAACACTGAAGCTTTCTTT.

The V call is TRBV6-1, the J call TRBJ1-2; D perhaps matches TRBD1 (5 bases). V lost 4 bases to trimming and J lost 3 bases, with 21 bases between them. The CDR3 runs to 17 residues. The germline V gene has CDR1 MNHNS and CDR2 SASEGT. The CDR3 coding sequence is TGTGCCAGCAGTGCCTCCACCCTCTGGGGGGATCACTATGGCTACACCTTC. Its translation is CASSASTLWGDHYGYTF.

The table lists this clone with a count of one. CDR3 sequence reads: CASSPRQTTNEKLFF. The DNA of the CDR3 is TGTGCCAGCAGCCCCCGACAGACAACTAATGAAAAACTGTTTTTT. The chain is built from TRBV5-5 and TRBJ1-4, with a tentative D call TRBD1 (5 bases). Per the germline V gene, CDR1 is SGHKS and CDR2 is YYEKEE (reference sequence). CDR3 size: 15 residues. Trimming pared 4 bases from V and 0 bases from J, leaving 10 bases between.

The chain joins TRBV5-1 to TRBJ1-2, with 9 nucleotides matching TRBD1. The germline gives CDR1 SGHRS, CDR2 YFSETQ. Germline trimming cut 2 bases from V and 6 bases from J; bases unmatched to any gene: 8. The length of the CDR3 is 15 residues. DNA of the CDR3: TGCGCCAGCAGCTTTAGGGAACAGGGGGCCCATGGCTACACCTTC. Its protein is CASSFREQGAHGYTF.

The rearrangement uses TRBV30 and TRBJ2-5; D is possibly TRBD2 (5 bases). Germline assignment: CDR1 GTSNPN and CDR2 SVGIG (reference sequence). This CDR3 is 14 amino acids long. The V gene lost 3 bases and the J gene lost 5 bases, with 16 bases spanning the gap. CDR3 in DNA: TGTGCCTGGAGAAGCGGCCCGTCCTGGGAGACCCAGTACTTC. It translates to CAWRSGPSWETQYF.

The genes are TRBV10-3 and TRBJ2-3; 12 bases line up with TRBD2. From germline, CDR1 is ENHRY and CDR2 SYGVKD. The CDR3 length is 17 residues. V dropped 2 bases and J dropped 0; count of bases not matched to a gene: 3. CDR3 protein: CAISETSGGTSTDTQYF. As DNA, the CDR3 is TGTGCCATCAGTGAGACTAGCGGGGGGACTAGCACAGATACGCAGTATTTT.

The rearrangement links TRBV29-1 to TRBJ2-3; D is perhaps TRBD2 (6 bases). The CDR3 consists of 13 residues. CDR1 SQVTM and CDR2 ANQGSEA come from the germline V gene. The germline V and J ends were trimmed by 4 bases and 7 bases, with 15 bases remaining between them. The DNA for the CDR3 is TGCAGCGTTGCTCCAGGGCGGGATAATACGCAGTATTTT. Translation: CSVAPGRDNTQYF.

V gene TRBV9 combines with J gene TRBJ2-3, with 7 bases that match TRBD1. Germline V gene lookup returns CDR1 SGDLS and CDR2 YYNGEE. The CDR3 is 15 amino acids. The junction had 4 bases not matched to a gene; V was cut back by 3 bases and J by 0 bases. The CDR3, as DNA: TGTGCCAGCAGCGCCCACAGGGGTAGCACAGATACGCAGTATTTT. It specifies CASSAHRGSTDTQYF.